This is a list of T cell receptor beta chains from one sample in a study of cytomegalovirus exposure and HLA in healthy donors. Sequencing was performed with immunoSEQ multiplex PCR; in TCRdb, only in-frame clones are kept and a portion is missing. The sample shows 200,000 to 250,000 clones, 65% to 80% of them seen only once. Source material: PBMCs. The receptors here all came from a man aged 45 to 65 in good health and CMV-seronegative. Each CDR3 is given with its conserved first and last residue. The D gene is left open where the match is weak. The size of a clone is reported for some rows only, either as once, few or many, or as a class for expanded clones.

CDR3 DNA: TGTGCCAGCACCCGAAACAGGGGGCGCAACTATGGCTACACCTTC
CDR3 protein: CASTRNRGRNYGYTF
clone size: .
D gene: TRBD1
V gene: TRBV6-5
J gene: TRBJ1-2

CDR3 DNA: TGTGCCAGCAGTTTACAAACCCGGAGGACTAGCGGCAACAATGAGCAGTTCTTC
CDR3 protein: CASSLQTRRTSGNNEQFF
clone size: once
D gene: TRBD2
V gene: TRBV27
J gene: TRBJ2-1

CDR3 DNA: TGCGCCAGCAGTCCTGGGGGGCTAGCGGGACCCCACGAGCAGTACTTC
CDR3 protein: CASSPGGLAGPHEQYF
clone size: .
D gene: TRBD2
V gene: TRBV5-1
J gene: TRBJ2-7

CDR3 DNA: TGCGCCAGCAGCCAACCTCCATGGAGTCTCGGAGCTTTCTTT
CDR3 protein: CASSQPPWSLGAFF
clone size: few
D gene: .
V gene: TRBV4-1
J gene: TRBJ1-1

CDR3 DNA: TGTGCCCGGACGAGCTCTGGAAACACCATATATTTT
CDR3 protein: CARTSSGNTIYF
clone size: once
D gene: .
V gene: TRBV30
J gene: TRBJ1-3

CDR3 DNA: TGTGCCAGTAGTGCACGGGGACTGCAAGAGACCCAGTACTTC
CDR3 protein: CASSARGLQETQYF
clone size: few
D gene: .
V gene: TRBV19
J gene: TRBJ2-5

CDR3 DNA: TGCGCCAGCAGCTTGGTAGCGGGAATTAACAATGAGCAGTTCTTC
CDR3 protein: CASSLVAGINNEQFF
clone size: .
D gene: TRBD2
V gene: TRBV5-1
J gene: TRBJ2-1

CDR3 DNA: TGTGCCATCAGTGATTCTACGGCGGCCTTTGAGGAGCAGTACTTC
CDR3 protein: CAISDSTAAFEEQYF
clone size: .
D gene: .
V gene: TRBV10-3
J gene: TRBJ2-7

CDR3 DNA: TGTGCCAGCAGTGGAACCCTCGGCAGGATTGCCTACAATGAGCAGTTCTTC
CDR3 protein: CASSGTLGRIAYNEQFF
clone size: .
D gene: .
V gene: TRBV25-1
J gene: TRBJ2-1

CDR3 DNA: TGTGCCAGTAGTATCTCCCTAGCGGGACGTACCTACAATGAGCAGTTCTTC
CDR3 protein: CASSISLAGRTYNEQFF
clone size: few
D gene: TRBD2
V gene: TRBV19
J gene: TRBJ2-1

CDR3 DNA: TGTGCCAGTAGTGTCCTCAGGGGTACTGAAGCTTTCTTT
CDR3 protein: CASSVLRGTEAFF
clone size: .
D gene: .
V gene: TRBV19
J gene: TRBJ1-1

CDR3 DNA: TGTGCCAGTAGTCCGCAGCTAGCGGGATTCCACGAGCAGTACTTC
CDR3 protein: CASSPQLAGFHEQYF
clone size: .
D gene: TRBD2
V gene: TRBV19
J gene: TRBJ2-7

CDR3 DNA: TGTGCTAGCAGCCCCCTAGCAGGCCGTGACCCAAACTACAATGAGCAGTTCTTC
CDR3 protein: CASSPLAGRDPNYNEQFF
clone size: .
D gene: .
V gene: TRBV7-7
J gene: TRBJ2-1

CDR3 DNA: TGCGCCAGCAGCCAAGGAACAGGGATAGGCGAGCAGTACTTC
CDR3 protein: CASSQGTGIGEQYF
clone size: .
D gene: .
V gene: TRBV4-1
J gene: TRBJ2-7